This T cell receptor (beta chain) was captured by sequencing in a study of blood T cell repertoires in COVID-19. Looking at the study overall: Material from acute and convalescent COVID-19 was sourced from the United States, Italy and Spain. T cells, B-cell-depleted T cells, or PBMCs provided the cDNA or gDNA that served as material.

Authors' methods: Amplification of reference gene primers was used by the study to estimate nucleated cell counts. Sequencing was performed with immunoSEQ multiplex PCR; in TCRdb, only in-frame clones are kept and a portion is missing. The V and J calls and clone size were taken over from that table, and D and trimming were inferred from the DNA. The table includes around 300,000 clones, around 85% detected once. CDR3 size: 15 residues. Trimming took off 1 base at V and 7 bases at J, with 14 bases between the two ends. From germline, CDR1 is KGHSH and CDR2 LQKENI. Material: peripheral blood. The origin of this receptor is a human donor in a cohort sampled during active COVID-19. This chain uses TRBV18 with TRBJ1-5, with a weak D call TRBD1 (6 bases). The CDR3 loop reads CASSPLAGAAQPQHF. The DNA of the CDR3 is TGTGCCAGCTCACCACTGGCGGGGGCTGCACAGCCCCAGCATTTT.